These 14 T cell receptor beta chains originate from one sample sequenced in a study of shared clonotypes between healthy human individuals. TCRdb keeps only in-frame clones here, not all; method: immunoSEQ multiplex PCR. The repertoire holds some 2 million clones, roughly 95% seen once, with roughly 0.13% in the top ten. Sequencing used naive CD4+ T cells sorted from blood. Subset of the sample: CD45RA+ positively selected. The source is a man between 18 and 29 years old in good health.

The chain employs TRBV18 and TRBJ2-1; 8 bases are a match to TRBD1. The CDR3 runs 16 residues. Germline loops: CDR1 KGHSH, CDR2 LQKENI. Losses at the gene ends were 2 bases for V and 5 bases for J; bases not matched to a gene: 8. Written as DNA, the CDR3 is TGTGCCAGCTCACCAATGGCAGGGGGCCCGAACAATGAGCAGTTCTTC. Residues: CASSPMAGGPNNEQFF.

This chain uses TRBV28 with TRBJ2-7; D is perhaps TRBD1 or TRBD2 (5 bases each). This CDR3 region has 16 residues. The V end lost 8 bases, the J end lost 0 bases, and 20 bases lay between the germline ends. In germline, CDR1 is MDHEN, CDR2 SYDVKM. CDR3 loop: CASLEGPRLSSYEQYF. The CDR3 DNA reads TGTGCCAGCCTCGAGGGGCCTAGGCTTAGCTCCTACGAGCAGTACTTC. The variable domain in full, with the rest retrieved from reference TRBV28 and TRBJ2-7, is DVKVTQSSRYLVKRTGEKVFLECVQDMDHENMFWYRQDPGLGLRLIYFSYDVKMKEKGDIPEGYSVSREKKERFSLILESASTNQTSMYLCASLEGPRLSSYEQYFGPGTRLTVT.

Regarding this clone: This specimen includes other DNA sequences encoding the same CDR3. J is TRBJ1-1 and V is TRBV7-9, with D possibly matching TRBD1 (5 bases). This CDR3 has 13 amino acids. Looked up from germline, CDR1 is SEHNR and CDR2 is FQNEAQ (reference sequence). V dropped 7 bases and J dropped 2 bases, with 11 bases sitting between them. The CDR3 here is CASKIQENTEAFF. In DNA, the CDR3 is TGTGCCAGCAAAATACAGGAAAACACTGAAGCTTTCTTT.

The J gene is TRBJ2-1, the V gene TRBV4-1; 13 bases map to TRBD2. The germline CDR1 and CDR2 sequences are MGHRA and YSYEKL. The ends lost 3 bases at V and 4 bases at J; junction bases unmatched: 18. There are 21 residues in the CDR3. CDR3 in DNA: TGCGCCAGCAGCCATCCACGGAGAGATGGGACTAGCGGGAATTGGTACAATGAGCAGTTCTTC. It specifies CASSHPRRDGTSGNWYNEQFF.

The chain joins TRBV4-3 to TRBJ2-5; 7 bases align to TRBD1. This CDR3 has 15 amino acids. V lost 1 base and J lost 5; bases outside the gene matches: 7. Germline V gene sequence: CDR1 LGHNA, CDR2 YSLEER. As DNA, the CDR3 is TGCGCCAGCAGCCAAGGGACAGGATTATACGAGACCCAGTACTTC. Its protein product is CASSQGTGLYETQYF.

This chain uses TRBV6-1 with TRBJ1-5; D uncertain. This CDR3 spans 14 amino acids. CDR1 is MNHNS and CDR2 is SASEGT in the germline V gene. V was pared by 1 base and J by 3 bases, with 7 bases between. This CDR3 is CASSEDRFNQPQHF. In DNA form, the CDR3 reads TGTGCCAGCAGTGAAGACAGATTCAATCAGCCCCAGCATTTT.

The CDR3 nucleotides read TGTGCCAGCAGCTCAGGAACGGCCGAGCAGTACTTC. Encoded protein: CASSSGTAEQYF. The chain recombines TRBV7-9 with TRBJ2-7; D unclear. Trimming took off 4 bases at V and 6 bases at J, with 10 bases between the two ends. Germline V CDR1 and CDR2: SEHNR, FQNEAQ (reference sequence). This CDR3 is built from 12 residues.

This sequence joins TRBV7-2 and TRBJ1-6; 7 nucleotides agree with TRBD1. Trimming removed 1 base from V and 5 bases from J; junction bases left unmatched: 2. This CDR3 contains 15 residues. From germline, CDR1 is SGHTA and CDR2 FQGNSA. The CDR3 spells CASSLEQGNNSPLHF. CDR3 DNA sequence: TGTGCCAGCAGCTTAGAACAGGGGAATAATTCACCCCTCCACTTT.

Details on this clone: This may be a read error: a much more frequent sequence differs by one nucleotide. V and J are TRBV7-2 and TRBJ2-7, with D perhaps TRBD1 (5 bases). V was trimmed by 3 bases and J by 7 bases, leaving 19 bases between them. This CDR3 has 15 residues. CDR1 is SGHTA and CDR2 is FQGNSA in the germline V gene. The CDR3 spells CASSFSPVRGVEQYF. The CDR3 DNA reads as TGTGCCAGCAGCTTTTCCCCGGTAAGGGGCGTGGAGCAGTACTTC.

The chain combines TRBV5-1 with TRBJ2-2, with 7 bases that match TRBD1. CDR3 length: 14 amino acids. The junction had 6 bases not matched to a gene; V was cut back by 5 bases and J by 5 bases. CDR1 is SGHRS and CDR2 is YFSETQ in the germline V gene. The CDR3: CASSYRGNTGELFF. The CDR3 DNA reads TGCGCCAGCAGTTACAGGGGAAATACCGGGGAGCTGTTTTTT. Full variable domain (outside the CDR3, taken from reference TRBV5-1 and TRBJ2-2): KAGVTQTPRYLIKTRGQQVTLSCSPISGHRSVSWYQQTPGQGLQFLFEYFSETQRNKGNFPGRFSGRQFSNSRSEMNVSTLELGDSALYLCASSYRGNTGELFFGEGSRLTVL.

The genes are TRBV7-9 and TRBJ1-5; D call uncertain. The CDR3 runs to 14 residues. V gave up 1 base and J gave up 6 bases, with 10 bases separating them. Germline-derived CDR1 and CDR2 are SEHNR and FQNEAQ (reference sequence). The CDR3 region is CASSLGPTGQPQHF. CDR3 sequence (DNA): TGTGCCAGCAGCTTAGGCCCGACGGGTCAGCCCCAGCATTTT.

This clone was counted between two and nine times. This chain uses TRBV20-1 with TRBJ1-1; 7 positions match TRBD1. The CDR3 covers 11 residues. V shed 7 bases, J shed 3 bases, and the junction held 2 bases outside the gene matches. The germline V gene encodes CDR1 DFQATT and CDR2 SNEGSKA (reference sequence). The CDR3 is CSGDRDTEAFF. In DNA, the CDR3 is TGCAGTGGGGACAGAGACACTGAAGCTTTCTTT.

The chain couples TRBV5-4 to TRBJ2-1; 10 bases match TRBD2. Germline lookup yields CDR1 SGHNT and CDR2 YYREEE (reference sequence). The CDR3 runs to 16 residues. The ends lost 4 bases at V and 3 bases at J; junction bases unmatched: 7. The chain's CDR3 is CASSAPAGGFYNEQFF. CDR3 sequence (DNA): TGTGCCAGCAGCGCACCAGCGGGAGGGTTCTACAATGAGCAGTTCTTC.

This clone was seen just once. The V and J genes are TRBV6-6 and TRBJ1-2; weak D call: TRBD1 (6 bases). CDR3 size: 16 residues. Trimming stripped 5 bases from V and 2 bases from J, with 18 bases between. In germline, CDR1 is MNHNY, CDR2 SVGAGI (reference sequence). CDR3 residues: CASSLDRRLGNYGYTF. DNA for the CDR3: TGTGCCAGCAGTCTCGACAGGCGCCTCGGGAACTATGGCTACACCTTC.